This T cell receptor (beta chain) came from a study of blood T cells in healthy people across ages. At least 7 million PBMCs were isolated per sample. Concerning this clonotype itself: Its target is unknown.

General study results and limits: Both higher diversity and more naive CD4+ cells marked long-lived donors when set against aged donors.

J lost 0 bases, V lost 3 bases, and 4 bases had no gene match. CDR3 length: 16 residues. In germline, CDR1 is SGHTA, CDR2 FQGNSA. Alongside a J-beta primer mix, a sample-barcoded 5' primer served in a second PCR lasting 7 to 11 cycles. Every sample returned 3 million or more CDR3-containing paired-end reads. TCRdb reprocessed the 5' RACE reads with MiXCR, giving one entry per CDR3 protein. The data hold roughly 680,000 distinct CDR3 sequences, with approximately 52% observed a single time. The chain joins TRBV7-2 to TRBJ2-4; 8 bases are a match to TRBD1. Input material: blood. This receptor was taken from a woman older than 75 in good health. The CDR3 spells CASSFGQGLAKNIQYF. The CDR3 nucleotides are TGTGCCAGCAGCTTCGGACAGGGTCTAGCCAAAAACATTCAGTACTTC.